This is a list of T cell receptor beta chains from one sample in a study of blood T cell repertoires in COVID-19. Assay: immunoSEQ multiplex PCR; the TCRdb copy retains only in-frame clones and omits some. The sample includes over 200,000 clones, nearly 90% of them seen just once. Sequencing was performed on PBMCs or T cells enriched from blood (not recorded which). The receptor set was obtained from a man aged 25 to 40 who had been exposed to COVID-19. Both conserved end residues are part of each CDR3. Each record gives: clone size, CDR3 length, V gene, D gene, J gene, CDR3 DNA, CDR3 protein. D genes are given only for firm matches. Some rows have no size entry. The others give once, few or many, or a class for an expanded clone.

NA	13	TRBV7-9	NA	TRBJ1-2	TGTGCCAGCAGCTTACAGGGTAACTATGGCTACACCTTC	CASSLQGNYGYTF
NA	16	TRBV5-1	TRBD2	TRBJ2-7	TGCGCCAGCAGCTTGGGGGCTAGCGGGGGGACCTACGAGCAGTACTTC	CASSLGASGGTYEQYF
NA	15	TRBV7-2	TRBD2	TRBJ2-2	TGTGCCAGCAGGCAAAGGGCCGGGGGGACCGGGGAGCTGTTTTTT	CASRQRAGGTGELFF
once	16	TRBV9	TRBD2	TRBJ2-1	TGTGCCAGCAGCGTAGAAGTGAGACTAGCGGGGGGCCATCAGTTCTTC	CASSVEVRLAGGHQFF
NA	15	TRBV5-4	NA	TRBJ1-1	TGTGCCAGCAGCCCGACCACTCCAGGGTACACTGAAGCTTTCTTT	CASSPTTPGYTEAFF
NA	16	TRBV7-9	TRBD2	TRBJ2-5	TGTGCCAGCAGCTTTTTGCTAGCGGGGCTCCAAGAGACCCAGTACTTC	CASSFLLAGLQETQYF
NA	14	TRBV7-3	TRBD1	TRBJ2-2	TGTGCCAGCTGCGACAGGGATGGGACCGGGGAGCTGTTTTTT	CASCDRDGTGELFF
once	19	TRBV4-1	TRBD2	TRBJ2-5	TGCGCCAGCAGCCAAGATCCCCGGGGGGGCATGATGTACCAAGAGACCCAGTACTTC	CASSQDPRGGMMYQETQYF
NA	12	TRBV19	NA	TRBJ1-6	TGTGCCAGTGGACAGATTAATTCACCCCTCCACTTT	CASGQINSPLHF
NA	14	TRBV7-2	NA	TRBJ2-7	TGTGCCAGCAGCCTCCAACTTACAGAGGGCGAGCAGTACTTC	CASSLQLTEGEQYF
once	15	TRBV5-5	NA	TRBJ2-1	TGTGCCAGCAGCCTGGGTCCGTGGCCCTACAATGAGCAGTTCTTC	CASSLGPWPYNEQFF